Shown below are 18 T cell receptor beta chains from a single sample sequenced in a study of blood T cell repertoires in COVID-19. TCRdb's copy holds only in-frame clones and misses some; the assay was immunoSEQ multiplex PCR. Here the sample spans about 90,000 clones, 70% to 90% being singletons. The material sequenced was peripheral blood. Every receptor here comes from an elderly man with active or convalescent COVID-19.

V gene TRBV29-1 combines with J gene TRBJ1-1; D unresolved. V lost 5 bases, J lost 8 bases, and 12 bases lay in between. The CDR3 length is 11 residues. Germline CDR1 and CDR2: SQVTM and ANQGSEA. The CDR3: CSVPTNKEAFF. In DNA form, the CDR3 reads TGCAGCGTTCCTACTAACAAGGAAGCTTTCTTT.

The V and J genes are TRBV11-2 and TRBJ2-7; D might be TRBD1 (5 bases). There are 17 residues in the CDR3. CDR1 is SGHAT and CDR2 is FQNNGV in the germline V gene. V was cut by 1 base and J by 1 base, with 17 bases left in between. The CDR3 is CASSLGGYGRVSYEQYF. The CDR3 DNA reads as TGTGCCAGCAGCTTAGGGGGCTACGGGCGAGTTTCCTACGAGCAGTACTTC.

The rearrangement joins TRBV28 to TRBJ2-6; TRBD1 might be the D (5 bases). Trimming took 6 bases from V and 0 from J, leaving 18 bases between them. The CDR3 is 18 residues long. Germline V lookup: CDR1 MDHEN, CDR2 SYDVKM. The chain's CDR3 is CASSFTGDVISGANVLTF. Here the CDR3 DNA reads TGTGCCAGCAGCTTCACAGGAGATGTAATCTCTGGGGCCAACGTCCTGACTTTC.

V usage is TRBV29-1 and J usage is TRBJ2-2; D call uncertain. This CDR3 region has 13 residues. The V end lost 3 bases, the J end lost 1 base, and 6 bases lay between the germline ends. CDR1 is SQVTM and CDR2 is ANQGSEA in the germline V gene. CDR3 in amino acids: CSVDLQNTGELFF. The DNA of the CDR3 is TGCAGCGTTGATTTACAGAACACCGGGGAGCTGTTTTTT.

This chain links TRBV4-3 with TRBJ2-5; TRBD2 might be the D (5 bases). Trimming shortened V by 0 bases and J by 3 bases, and 14 bases separated the two germline ends. Germline lookup yields CDR1 LGHNA and CDR2 YSLEER. This CDR3 has 16 amino acids. The CDR3 spells CASSQDLSRGKETQYF. The CDR3, as DNA: TGCGCCAGCAGCCAAGATCTTTCACGAGGGAAAGAGACCCAGTACTTC.

The chain is built from TRBV7-9 and TRBJ1-6; 10 nucleotides align to TRBD1. J lost 11 bases, V lost 7 bases, and 8 bases had no gene match. Germline CDR1 SEHNR, CDR2 FQNEAQ (reference sequence). This CDR3 is 14 amino acids long. The CDR3 protein is CASNRQGANAPLHF. In DNA form, the CDR3 reads TGTGCCAGCAACCGACAGGGGGCGAACGCACCCCTCCACTTT. Drawing the rest from reference TRBV7-9 and TRBJ1-6, the complete variable domain is DTGVSQNPRHKITKRGQNVTFRCDPISEHNRLYWYRQTLGQGPEFLTYFQNEAQLEKSRLLSDRFSAERPKGSFSTLEIQRTEQGDSAMYLCASNRQGANAPLHFGNGTRLTVT.

This chain uses TRBV4-2 with TRBJ1-1, with D maybe TRBD1 (6 bases). Germline values: CDR1 LGHNA, CDR2 YNFKEQ. The CDR3 length is 13 residues. V dropped 0 bases and J dropped 8 bases, with 10 bases sitting between them. In DNA form, the CDR3 reads TGTGCCAGCAGCCAAGATTGGGGGACAGAAGCTTTCTTT. Translated: CASSQDWGTEAFF.

The chain links TRBV3-1 (or the pseudogene TRBV3-2) to TRBJ2-2, with unresolved D. Germline V lookup: CDR1 LGHDT, CDR2 YNNKEL (reference sequence). The V gene lost 1 base and the J gene lost 6 bases, with 9 bases spanning the gap. The CDR3 runs to 14 residues. CDR3 residues: CASSQVGGAGELFF. The CDR3 nucleotides read TGTGCCAGCAGCCAAGTTGGCGGAGCCGGGGAGCTGTTTTTT.

The J gene is TRBJ1-5, the V gene TRBV6-1; possible D gene TRBD1, 5 bases. This CDR3 region has 14 residues. Germline CDR1 is MNHNS and CDR2 is SASEGT. V lost 1 base, J lost 4 bases, and 8 bases lay in between. The CDR3 sequence: CASSEEDTNQPQHF. The CDR3 DNA reads TGTGCCAGCAGTGAAGAGGACACGAATCAGCCCCAGCATTTT.

This sequence joins TRBV3-1 (or the pseudogene TRBV3-2) and TRBJ2-2; no reliable D call. CDR1 is LGHDT and CDR2 is YNNKEL in the germline V gene (reference sequence). With 3 bases removed from V and 4 bases from J, the gap between germline ends came to 6 bases. This CDR3 is 13 amino acids long. The CDR3 DNA reads as TGTGCCAGCAGCCAGCGGAGCACCGGGGAGCTGTTTTTT. This encodes CASSQRSTGELFF.

The chain is built from TRBV5-5 and TRBJ1-3; D remains ambiguous. Between the trimmed V and J ends, which lost 2 bases and 1 base, there was a span of 7 bases. The CDR3 totals 14 residues. Looked up from germline, CDR1 is SGHKS and CDR2 is YYEKEE (reference sequence). The CDR3 here is CASSLGGSGNTIYF. In DNA, the CDR3 is TGTGCCAGCAGCTTAGGCGGGTCTGGAAACACCATATATTTT.

This sequence joins TRBV28 and TRBJ2-5; the D gene is possibly TRBD1 (5 bases). V lost 1 base to trimming and J lost 3 bases, with 6 bases between them. The V gene's germline CDR1 is MDHEN and CDR2 SYDVKM. There are 13 residues in the CDR3. The CDR3 DNA follows: TGTGCCAGCAGTTTATCCAGGGAAGAGACCCAGTACTTC. This sequence encodes CASSLSREETQYF.

V usage is TRBV19 and J usage is TRBJ2-3; 9 bases are a match to TRBD1. The CDR3 runs to 15 residues. The germline CDR1 and CDR2 sequences are LNHDA and SQIVND (reference sequence). V shed 6 bases and J 0 bases; nucleotides not matched to a gene: 4. CDR3 in amino acids: CASSPTGGSTDTQYF. Here the CDR3 DNA reads TGTGCCAGTAGCCCGACAGGGGGTAGCACAGATACGCAGTATTTT.

V usage is TRBV5-4 and J usage is TRBJ1-2, with 7 bases matching TRBD1. Per the germline V gene, CDR1 is SGHNT and CDR2 is YYREEE (reference sequence). The CDR3 runs 15 residues. With 4 bases clipped from V and 8 bases from J, the junction kept 14 bases outside the gene matches. The CDR3 region has the DNA TGTGCCAGCAGCCCCGAATCTCAGGGGGTTGGCGGCTACACCTTC. Translated, it gives CASSPESQGVGGYTF.

CDR3 sequence: CAWSEWDRVNTEAFF. CDR3 sequence (DNA): TGTGCCTGGAGTGAATGGGACAGGGTGAACACTGAAGCTTTCTTT. The chain carries TRBV30 and TRBJ1-1; 9 nucleotides line up with TRBD1. Germline-derived CDR1 and CDR2 are GTSNPN and SVGIG (reference sequence). This CDR3 contains 15 residues. V lost 1 base and J lost 0; bases outside the gene matches: 3.

The chain's CDR3 is CASSPGLAERQFF. CDR3 bases: TGTGCCAGCAGCCCCGGACTAGCGGAACGGCAGTTCTTC. This chain connects TRBV7-8 to TRBJ2-1; TRBD2 matches 10 bases. There are 13 residues in the CDR3. The germline V gene encodes CDR1 SGHVS and CDR2 FQNEAQ. V lost 5 bases, J lost 12 bases, and 7 bases stayed unmatched.

The chain is built from TRBV7-3 and TRBJ2-6, with D perhaps TRBD1 (5 bases). V was pared by 4 bases and J by 6 bases, with 13 bases between. Looked up from germline, CDR1 is SGHTA and CDR2 is FQGTGA. The length of the CDR3 is 15 residues. CDR3 DNA sequence: TGTGCCAGCAGCTCAGGGCCTATCACGGCCAACGTCCTGACTTTC. As protein: CASSSGPITANVLTF.

The chain combines TRBV18 with TRBJ2-3; 10 bases match TRBD2. The junction had 15 bases not matched to a gene; V was cut back by 0 bases and J by 3 bases. CDR1 and CDR2 from the germline V gene are KGHSH and LQKENI. This CDR3 has 20 residues. Written as DNA, the CDR3 is TGTGCCAGCTCACCACCGGAGCTAGCGGGAGCCCCCCGAGGGACAGATACGCAGTATTTT. Translated, it gives CASSPPELAGAPRGTDTQYF.